This TCR beta chain is drawn from a study of blood T cell repertoires in COVID-19. Study context: Specimens from acute and convalescent COVID-19 originated in the United States, Italy and Spain. PBMCs, B-cell-depleted T cells, or T cells were the source of the cDNA or gDNA that made up the material.

From germline, CDR1 is SGHTS and CDR2 YDEGEE. J gave up 1 base and V 6 bases, and 14 bases lay outside the gene matches. The CDR3 has 19 residues. Seattle cases were enrolled at active infection and followed longitudinally. Source study methods: Cell counts per sample came from amplifying reference gene primers. Clones were read by immunoSEQ multiplex PCR, and TCRdb kept only the in-frame ones, dropping some. Clone size and V and J calls were adopted from that table, with D and trimming inferred from the DNA. This sample yields roughly 230,000 clones, of which approximately 85% are seen a single time; approximately 5.1% belongs to the top ten.

The sequence was collected from a man aged 50 to 59 with COVID-19, enrolled during active disease. The V gene is TRBV5-8, the J gene TRBJ1-5; 12 nucleotides match TRBD1. Source material: peripheral blood. For the CDR3, the DNA is TGTGCCAGCAAAAGACCCGGGACAGGGGGCTTCTGGAGCAATCAGCCCCAGCATTTT. Translation gives CASKRPGTGGFWSNQPQHF.